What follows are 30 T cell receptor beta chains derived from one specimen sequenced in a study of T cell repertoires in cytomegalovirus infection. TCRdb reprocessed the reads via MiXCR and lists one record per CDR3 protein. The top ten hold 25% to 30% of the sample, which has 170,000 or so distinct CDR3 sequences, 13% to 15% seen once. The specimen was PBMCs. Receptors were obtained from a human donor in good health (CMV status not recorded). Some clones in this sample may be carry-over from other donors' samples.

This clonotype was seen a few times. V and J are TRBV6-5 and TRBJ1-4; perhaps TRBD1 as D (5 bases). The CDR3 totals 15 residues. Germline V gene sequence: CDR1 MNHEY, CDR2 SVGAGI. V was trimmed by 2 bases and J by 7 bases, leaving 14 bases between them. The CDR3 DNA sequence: TGTGCCAGCAGTTACGGGCAGGGCATTGGTGAAAAACTGTTTTTT. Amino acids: CASSYGQGIGEKLFF.

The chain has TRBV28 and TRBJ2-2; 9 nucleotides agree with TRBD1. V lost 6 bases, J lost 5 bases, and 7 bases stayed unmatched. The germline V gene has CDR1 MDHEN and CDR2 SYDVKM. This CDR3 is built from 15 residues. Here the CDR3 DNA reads TGTGCCAGCAGGCTACAGGGGGCGCAGACCGGGGAGCTGTTTTTT. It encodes CASRLQGAQTGELFF.

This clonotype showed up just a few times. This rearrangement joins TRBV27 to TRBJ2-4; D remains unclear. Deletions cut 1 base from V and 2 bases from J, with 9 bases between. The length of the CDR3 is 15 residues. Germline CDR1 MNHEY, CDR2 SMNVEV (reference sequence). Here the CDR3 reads CASSLWADPKNIQYF. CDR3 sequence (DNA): TGTGCCAGCAGTTTATGGGCGGACCCCAAAAACATTCAGTACTTC.

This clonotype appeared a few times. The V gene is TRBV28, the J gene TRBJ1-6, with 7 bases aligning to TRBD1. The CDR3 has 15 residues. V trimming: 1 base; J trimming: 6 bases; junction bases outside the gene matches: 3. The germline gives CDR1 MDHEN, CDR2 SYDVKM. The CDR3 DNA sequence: TGTGCCAGCAGTTTATCCAGACAGGGTAATTCACCCCTCCACTTT. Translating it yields CASSLSRQGNSPLHF.

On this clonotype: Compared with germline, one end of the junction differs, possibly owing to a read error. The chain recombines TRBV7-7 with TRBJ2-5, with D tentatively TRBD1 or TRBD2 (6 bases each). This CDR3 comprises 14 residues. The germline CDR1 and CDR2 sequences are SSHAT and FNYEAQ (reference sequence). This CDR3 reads CASSSSGGRETQYF. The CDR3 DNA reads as TGTGCTAGCAGCTCCTCCGGGGGCCGAGAGACCCAGTACTTC.

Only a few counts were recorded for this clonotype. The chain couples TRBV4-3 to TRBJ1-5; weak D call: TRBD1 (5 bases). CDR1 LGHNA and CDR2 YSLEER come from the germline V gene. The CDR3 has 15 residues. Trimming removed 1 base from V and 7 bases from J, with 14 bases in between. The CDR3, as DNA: TGCGCCAGCAGCCAAGTCGCCCAGGGAACCCAGCCCCAGCATTTT. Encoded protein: CASSQVAQGTQPQHF.

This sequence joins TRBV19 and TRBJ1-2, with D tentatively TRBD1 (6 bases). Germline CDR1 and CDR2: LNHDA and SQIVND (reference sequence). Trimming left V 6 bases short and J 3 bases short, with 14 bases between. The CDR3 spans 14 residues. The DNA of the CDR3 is TGTGCCAGTAGACTCCCGGGACACGACTATGGCTACACCTTC. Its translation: CASRLPGHDYGYTF. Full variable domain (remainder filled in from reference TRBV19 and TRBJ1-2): DGGITQSPKYLFRKEGQNVTLSCEQNLNHDAMYWYRQDPGQGLRLIYYSQIVNDFQKGDIAEGYSVSREKKESFPLTVTSAQKNPTAFYLCASRLPGHDYGYTFGSGTRLTVV.

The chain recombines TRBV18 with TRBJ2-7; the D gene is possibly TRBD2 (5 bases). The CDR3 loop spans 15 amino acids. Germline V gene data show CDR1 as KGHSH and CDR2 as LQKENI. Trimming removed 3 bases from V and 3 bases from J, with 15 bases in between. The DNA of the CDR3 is TGTGCCAGCTCACCGGGGAGCACATCCCGCTACGAGCAGTACTTC. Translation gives CASSPGSTSRYEQYF. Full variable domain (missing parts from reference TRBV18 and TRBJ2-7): NAGVMQNPRHLVRRRGQEARLRCSPMKGHSHVYWYRQLPEEGLKFMVYLQKENIIDESGMPKERFSAEFPKEGPSILRIQQVVRGDSAAYFCASSPGSTSRYEQYFGPGTRLTVT.

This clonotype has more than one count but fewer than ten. The CDR3 DNA is TGTGCCAGCAGAATTGGCGGGACTAACACCGGGGAGCTGTTTTTT. It codes for CASRIGGTNTGELFF. The chain links TRBV28 to TRBJ2-2, with D possibly matching TRBD2 (6 bases). V lost 6 bases to trimming and J lost 2 bases, with 13 bases between them. The germline V gene encodes CDR1 MDHEN and CDR2 SYDVKM. CDR3 length: 15 amino acids.

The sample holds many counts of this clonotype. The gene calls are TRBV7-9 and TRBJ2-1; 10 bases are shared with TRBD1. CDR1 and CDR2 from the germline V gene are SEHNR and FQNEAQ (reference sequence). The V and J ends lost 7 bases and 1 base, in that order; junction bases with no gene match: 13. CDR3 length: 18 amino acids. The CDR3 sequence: CASTPGQGGGFSYNEQFF. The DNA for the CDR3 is TGTGCCAGCACCCCCGGACAGGGGGGGGGATTTTCCTACAATGAGCAGTTCTTC.

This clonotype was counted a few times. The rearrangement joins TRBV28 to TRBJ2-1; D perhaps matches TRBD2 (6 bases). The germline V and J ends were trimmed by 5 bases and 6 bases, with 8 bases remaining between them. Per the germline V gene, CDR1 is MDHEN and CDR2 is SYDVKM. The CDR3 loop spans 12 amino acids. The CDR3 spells CASSKLANEQFF. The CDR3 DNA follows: TGTGCCAGCAGTAAACTAGCCAATGAGCAGTTCTTC.

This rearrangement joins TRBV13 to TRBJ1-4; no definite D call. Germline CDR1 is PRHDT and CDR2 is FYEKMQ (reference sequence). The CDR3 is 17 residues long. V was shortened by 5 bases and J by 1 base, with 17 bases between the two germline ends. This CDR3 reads CASSVAGPSGTNEKLFF. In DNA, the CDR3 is TGTGCCAGCAGCGTTGCCGGGCCCTCCGGAACTAATGAAAAACTGTTTTTT.

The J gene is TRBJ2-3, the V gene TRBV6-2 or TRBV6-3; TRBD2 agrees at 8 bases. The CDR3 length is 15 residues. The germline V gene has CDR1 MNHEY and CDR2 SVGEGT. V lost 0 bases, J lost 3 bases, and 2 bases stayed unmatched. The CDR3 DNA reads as TGTGCCAGCAGTTACTCTAGCGGGATGACAGATACGCAGTATTTT. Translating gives CASSYSSGMTDTQYF.

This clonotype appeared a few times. The CDR3 DNA follows: TGTGCCAGCAGCCAAAGCAGCGGGAACAATCAGCCCCAGCATTTT. Protein sequence: CASSQSSGNNQPQHF. The chain links TRBV11-2 to TRBJ1-5, with D hard to call. The V end lost 5 bases, the J end lost 3 bases, and 14 bases lay between the germline ends. The CDR3 sequence is 15 residues long. Germline V CDR1 and CDR2: SGHAT, FQNNGV.

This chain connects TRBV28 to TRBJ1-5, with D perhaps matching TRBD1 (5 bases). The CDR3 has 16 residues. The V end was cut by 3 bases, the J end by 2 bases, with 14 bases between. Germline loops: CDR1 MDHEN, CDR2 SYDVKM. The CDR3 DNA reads TGTGCCAGCAGTTTGGGGGGAGGTGGGCGCAATCAGCCCCAGCATTTT. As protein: CASSLGGGGRNQPQHF.

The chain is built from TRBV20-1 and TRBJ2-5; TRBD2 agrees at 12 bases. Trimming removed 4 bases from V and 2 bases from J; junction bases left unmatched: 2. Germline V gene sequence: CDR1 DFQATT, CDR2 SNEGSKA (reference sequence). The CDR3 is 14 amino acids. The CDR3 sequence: CSAIGTSGQETQYF. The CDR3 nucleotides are TGCAGTGCTATCGGGACTAGCGGGCAAGAGACCCAGTACTTC.

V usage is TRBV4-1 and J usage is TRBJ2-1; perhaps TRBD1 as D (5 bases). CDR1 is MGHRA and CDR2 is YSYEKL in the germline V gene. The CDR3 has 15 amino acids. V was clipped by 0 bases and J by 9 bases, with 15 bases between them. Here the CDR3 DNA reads TGCGCCAGCAGCCAAGAAGGGGCAGGCATAGGTGAGCAGTTCTTC. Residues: CASSQEGAGIGEQFF.

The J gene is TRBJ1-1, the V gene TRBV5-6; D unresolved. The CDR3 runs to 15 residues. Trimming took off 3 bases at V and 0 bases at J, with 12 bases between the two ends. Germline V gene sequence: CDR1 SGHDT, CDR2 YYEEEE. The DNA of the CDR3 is TGTGCCAGCAGCTCAGCCGAAACCATGAACACTGAAGCTTTCTTT. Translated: CASSSAETMNTEAFF. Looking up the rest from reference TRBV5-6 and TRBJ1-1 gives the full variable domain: DAGVTQSPTHLIKTRGQQVTLRCSPKSGHDTVSWYQQALGQGPQFIFQYYEEEERQRGNFPDRFSGHQFPNYSSELNVNALLLGDSALYLCASSSAETMNTEAFFGQGTRLTVV.

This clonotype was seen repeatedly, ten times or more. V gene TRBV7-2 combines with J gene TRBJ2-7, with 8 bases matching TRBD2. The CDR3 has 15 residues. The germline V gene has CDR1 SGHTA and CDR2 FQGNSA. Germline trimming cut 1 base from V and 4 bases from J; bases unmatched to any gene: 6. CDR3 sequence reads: CASSLELAGPYEQYF. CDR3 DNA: TGTGCCAGCAGCTTAGAGCTAGCGGGTCCGTACGAGCAGTACTTC.

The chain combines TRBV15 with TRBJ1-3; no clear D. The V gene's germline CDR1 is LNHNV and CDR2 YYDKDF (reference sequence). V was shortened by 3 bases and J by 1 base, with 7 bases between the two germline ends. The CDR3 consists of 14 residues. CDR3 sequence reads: CATSSTVSGNTIYF. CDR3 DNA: TGTGCCACCAGCAGTACCGTTTCTGGAAACACCATATATTTT.

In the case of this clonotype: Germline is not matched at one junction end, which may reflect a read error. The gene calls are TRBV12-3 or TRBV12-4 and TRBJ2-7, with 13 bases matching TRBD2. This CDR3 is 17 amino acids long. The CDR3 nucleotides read TGTGCCAGCAGTTTGAGACTAGCGGGGGGCAGCTCCTACGAGCAGCACTTC. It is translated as CASSLRLAGGSSYEQHF.

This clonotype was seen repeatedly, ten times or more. The chain's CDR3 is CASSFGGLSSGANVLTF. CDR3 DNA sequence: TGTGCCAGCAGCTTTGGGGGATTGTCCTCTGGGGCCAACGTCCTGACTTTC. This chain connects TRBV7-8 to TRBJ2-6; tentatively, D is TRBD1 or TRBD2 (5 bases each). CDR3 length: 17 amino acids. With 3 bases removed from V and 0 bases from J, the gap between germline ends came to 12 bases. CDR1 SGHVS and CDR2 FQNEAQ come from the germline V gene.

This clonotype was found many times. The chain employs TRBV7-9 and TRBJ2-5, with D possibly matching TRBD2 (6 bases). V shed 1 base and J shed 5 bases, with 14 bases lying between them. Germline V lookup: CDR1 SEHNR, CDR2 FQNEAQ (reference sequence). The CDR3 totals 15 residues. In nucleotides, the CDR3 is TGTGCCAGCAGCTTAGTAGGTCCGGGAGTCGAGACCCAGTACTTC. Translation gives CASSLVGPGVETQYF.

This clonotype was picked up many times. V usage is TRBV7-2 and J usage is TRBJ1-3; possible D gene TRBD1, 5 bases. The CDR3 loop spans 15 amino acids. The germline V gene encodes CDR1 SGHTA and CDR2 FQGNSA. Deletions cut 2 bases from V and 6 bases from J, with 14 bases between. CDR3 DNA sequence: TGTGCCAGCAGCTTATTGGGGCAGGGAGTAAACACCATATATTTT. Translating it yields CASSLLGQGVNTIYF.

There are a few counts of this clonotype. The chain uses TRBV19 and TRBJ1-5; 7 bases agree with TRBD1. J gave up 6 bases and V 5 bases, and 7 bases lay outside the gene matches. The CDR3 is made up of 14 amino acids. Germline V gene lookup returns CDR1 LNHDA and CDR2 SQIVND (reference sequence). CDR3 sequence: CASSSTGELQPQHF. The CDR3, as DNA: TGTGCCAGTAGTTCTACAGGGGAACTTCAGCCCCAGCATTTT.

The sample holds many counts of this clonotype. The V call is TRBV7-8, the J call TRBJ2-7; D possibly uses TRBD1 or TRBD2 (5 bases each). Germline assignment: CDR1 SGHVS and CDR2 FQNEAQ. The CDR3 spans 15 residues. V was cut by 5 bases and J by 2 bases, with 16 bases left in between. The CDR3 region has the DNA TGTGCCAGCAGCCTGGTGGGGACGGACACCTACGAGCAGTACTTC. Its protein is CASSLVGTDTYEQYF.

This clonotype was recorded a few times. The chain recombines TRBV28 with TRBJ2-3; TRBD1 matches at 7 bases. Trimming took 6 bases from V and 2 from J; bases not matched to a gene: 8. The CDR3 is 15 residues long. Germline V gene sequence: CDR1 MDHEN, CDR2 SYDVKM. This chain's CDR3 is CASSRGFPDTDTQYF. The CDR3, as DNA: TGTGCCAGCAGCAGGGGGTTTCCAGACACAGATACGCAGTATTTT.

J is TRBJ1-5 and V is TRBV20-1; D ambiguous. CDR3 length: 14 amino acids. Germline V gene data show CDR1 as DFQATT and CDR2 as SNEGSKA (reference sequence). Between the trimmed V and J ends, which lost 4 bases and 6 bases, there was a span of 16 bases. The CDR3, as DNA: TGCAGTGCTACGGCCAACTCAGGACGTCAGCCCCAGCATTTT. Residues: CSATANSGRQPQHF.

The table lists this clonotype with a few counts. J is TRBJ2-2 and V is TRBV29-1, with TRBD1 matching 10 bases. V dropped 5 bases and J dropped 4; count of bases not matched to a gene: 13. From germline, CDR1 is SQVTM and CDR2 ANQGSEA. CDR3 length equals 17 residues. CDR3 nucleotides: TGCAGCGTTCTTACTCCGGGACAGGGGAGGAGCACCGGGGAGCTGTTTTTT. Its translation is CSVLTPGQGRSTGELFF.

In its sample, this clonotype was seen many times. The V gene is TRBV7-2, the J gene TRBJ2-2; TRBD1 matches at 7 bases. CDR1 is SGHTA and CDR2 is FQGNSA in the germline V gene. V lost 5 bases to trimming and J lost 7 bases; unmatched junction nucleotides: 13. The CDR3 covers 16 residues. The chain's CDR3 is CASSRGGARLSGELFF. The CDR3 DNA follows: TGTGCCAGCAGCCGAGGGGGCGCGAGGCTTAGCGGGGAGCTGTTTTTT.